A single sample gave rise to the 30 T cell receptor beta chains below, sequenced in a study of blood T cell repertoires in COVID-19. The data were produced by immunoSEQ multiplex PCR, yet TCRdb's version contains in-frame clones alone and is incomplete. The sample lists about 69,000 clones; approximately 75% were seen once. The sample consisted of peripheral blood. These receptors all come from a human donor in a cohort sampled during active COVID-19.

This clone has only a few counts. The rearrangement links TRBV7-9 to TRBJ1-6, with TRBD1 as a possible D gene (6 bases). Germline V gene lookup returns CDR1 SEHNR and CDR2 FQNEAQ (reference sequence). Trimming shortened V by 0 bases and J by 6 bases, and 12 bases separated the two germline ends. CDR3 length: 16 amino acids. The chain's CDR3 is CASSLARGIRNSPLHF. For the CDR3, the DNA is TGTGCCAGCAGCTTAGCAAGGGGGATTCGTAATTCACCCCTCCACTTT.

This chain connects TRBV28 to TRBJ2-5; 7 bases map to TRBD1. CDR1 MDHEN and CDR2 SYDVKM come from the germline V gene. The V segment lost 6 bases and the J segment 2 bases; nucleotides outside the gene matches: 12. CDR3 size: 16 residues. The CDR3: CASSRGQAILQETQYF. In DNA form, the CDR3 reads TGTGCCAGCAGCCGCGGACAGGCGATACTTCAAGAGACCCAGTACTTC.

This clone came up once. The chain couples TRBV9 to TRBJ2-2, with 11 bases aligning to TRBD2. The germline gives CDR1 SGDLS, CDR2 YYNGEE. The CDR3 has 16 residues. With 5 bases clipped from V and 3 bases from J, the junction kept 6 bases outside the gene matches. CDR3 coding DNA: TGTGCCAGCAGGCGGGGACTAGCGGTAGACACCGGGGAGCTGTTTTTT. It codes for CASRRGLAVDTGELFF.

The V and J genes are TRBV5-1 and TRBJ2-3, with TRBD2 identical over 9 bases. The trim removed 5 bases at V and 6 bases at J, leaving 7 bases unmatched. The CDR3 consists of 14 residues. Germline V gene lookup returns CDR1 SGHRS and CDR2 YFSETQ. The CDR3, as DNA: TGCGCCAGCAGTAGCGGGAGTAATTTGGATACGCAGTATTTT. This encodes CASSSGSNLDTQYF.

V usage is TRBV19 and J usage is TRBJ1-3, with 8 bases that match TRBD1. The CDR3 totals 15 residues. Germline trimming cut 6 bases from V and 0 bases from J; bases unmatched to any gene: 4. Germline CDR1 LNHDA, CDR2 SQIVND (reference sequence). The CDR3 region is CASRRTGSSGNTIYF. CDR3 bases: TGTGCCAGTAGACGGACAGGGAGCTCTGGAAACACCATATATTTT.

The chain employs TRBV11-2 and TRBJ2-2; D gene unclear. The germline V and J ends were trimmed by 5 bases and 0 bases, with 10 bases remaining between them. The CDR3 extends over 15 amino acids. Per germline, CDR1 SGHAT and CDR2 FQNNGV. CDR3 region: CASSPGGANTGELFF. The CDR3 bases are TGTGCCAGCAGCCCCGGCGGTGCGAACACCGGGGAGCTGTTTTTT.

The CDR3 nucleotides read TGTGCCAGCAGTAAGGGACAGTACCAAGAGACCCAGTACTTC. Its protein is CASSKGQYQETQYF. This sequence joins TRBV27 and TRBJ2-5, with 7 positions matching TRBD1. The CDR3 length is 14 residues. Germline V gives CDR1 MNHEY, CDR2 SMNVEV (reference sequence). The junction had 3 bases not matched to a gene; V was cut back by 5 bases and J by 0 bases.

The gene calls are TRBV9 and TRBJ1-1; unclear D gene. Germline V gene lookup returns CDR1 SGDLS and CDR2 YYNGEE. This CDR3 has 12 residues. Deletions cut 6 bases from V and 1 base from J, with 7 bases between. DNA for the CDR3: TGTGCCAGCACAGGAGGGAACACTGAAGCTTTCTTT. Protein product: CASTGGNTEAFF. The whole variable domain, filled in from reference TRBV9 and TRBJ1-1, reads DSGVTQTPKHLITATGQRVTLRCSPRSGDLSVYWYQQSLDQGLQFLIQYYNGEERAKGNILERFSAQQFPDLHSELNLSSLELGDSALYFCASTGGNTEAFFGQGTRLTVV.

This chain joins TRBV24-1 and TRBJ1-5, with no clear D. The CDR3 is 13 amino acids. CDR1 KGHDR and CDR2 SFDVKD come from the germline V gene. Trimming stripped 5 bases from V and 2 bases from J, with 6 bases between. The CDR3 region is CATSAVGNQPQHF. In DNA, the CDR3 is TGTGCCACCAGTGCTGTTGGCAATCAGCCCCAGCATTTT.

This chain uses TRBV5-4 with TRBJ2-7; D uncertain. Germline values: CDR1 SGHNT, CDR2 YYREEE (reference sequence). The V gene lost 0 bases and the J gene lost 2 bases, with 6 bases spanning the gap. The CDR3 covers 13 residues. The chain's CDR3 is CASSLGGTYEQYF. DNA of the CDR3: TGTGCCAGCAGCTTGGGCGGAACCTACGAGCAGTACTTC.

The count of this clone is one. The chain's CDR3 is CASSLQGALTEAFF. The DNA for the CDR3 is TGTGCCAGCAGTCTACAGGGGGCGTTGACTGAAGCTTTCTTT. This rearrangement joins TRBV14 to TRBJ1-1, with 9 bases matching TRBD1. CDR1 is SGHDN, CDR2 FVKESK, per germline. The CDR3 has 14 amino acids. Trimming took 6 bases from V and 5 from J; bases not matched to a gene: 7.

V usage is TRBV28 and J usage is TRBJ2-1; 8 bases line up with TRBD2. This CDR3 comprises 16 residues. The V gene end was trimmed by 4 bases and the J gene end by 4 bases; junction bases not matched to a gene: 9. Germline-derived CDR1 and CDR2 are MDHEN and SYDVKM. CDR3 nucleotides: TGTGCCAGCAGTTCGGGAGGGGGATTTGGATACAATGAGCAGTTCTTC. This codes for CASSSGGGFGYNEQFF.

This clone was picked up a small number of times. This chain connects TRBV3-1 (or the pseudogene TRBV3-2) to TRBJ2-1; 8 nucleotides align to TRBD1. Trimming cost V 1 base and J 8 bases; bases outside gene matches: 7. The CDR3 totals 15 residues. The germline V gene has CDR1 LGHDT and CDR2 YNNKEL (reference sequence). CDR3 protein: CASSQAGQGTHEQFF. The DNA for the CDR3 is TGTGCCAGCAGCCAAGCAGGACAGGGAACCCATGAGCAGTTCTTC.

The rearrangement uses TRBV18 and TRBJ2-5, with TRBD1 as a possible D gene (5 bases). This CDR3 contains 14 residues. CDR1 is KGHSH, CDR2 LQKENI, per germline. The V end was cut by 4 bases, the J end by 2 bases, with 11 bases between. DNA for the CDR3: TGTGCCAGCTCACTTGCTAGGGGTCAAGAGACCCAGTACTTC. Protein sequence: CASSLARGQETQYF.

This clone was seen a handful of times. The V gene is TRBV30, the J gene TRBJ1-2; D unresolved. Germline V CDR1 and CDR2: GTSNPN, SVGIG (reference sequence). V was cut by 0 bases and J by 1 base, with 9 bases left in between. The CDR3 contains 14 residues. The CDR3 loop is CAWSVSPNNYGYTF. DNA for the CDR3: TGTGCCTGGAGTGTATCGCCTAATAACTATGGCTACACCTTC.

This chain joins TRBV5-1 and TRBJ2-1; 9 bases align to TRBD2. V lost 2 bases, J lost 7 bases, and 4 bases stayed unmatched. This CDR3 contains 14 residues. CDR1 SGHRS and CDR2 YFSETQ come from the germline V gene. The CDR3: CASSLSTSGNEQFF. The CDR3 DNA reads TGCGCCAGCAGCTTAAGTACTAGCGGGAATGAGCAGTTCTTC.

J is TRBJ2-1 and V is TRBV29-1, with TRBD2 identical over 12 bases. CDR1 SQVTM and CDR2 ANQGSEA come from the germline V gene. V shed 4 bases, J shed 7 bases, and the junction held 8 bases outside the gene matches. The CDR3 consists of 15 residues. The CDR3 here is CSVGPSGGAGNEQFF. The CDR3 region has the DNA TGCAGCGTTGGCCCTAGCGGGGGGGCCGGGAATGAGCAGTTCTTC.

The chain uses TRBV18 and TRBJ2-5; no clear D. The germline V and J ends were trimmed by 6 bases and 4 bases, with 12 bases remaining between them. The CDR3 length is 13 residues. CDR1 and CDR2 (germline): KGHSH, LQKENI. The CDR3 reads CASSASMGETQYF. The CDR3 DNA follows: TGTGCCAGCTCCGCTAGTATGGGAGAGACCCAGTACTTC.

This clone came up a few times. CDR3 DNA sequence: TGTGCCAGCTGTAGACAGGGTCGCTTGTCGGTCGTTAACTATGGCTACACCTTC. This sequence encodes CASCRQGRLSVVNYGYTF. V usage is TRBV2 and J usage is TRBJ1-2; 7 bases are shared with TRBD1. J gave up 1 base and V 8 bases, and 19 bases lay outside the gene matches. Germline assignment: CDR1 SNHLY and CDR2 FYNNEI. The CDR3 length is 18 residues.

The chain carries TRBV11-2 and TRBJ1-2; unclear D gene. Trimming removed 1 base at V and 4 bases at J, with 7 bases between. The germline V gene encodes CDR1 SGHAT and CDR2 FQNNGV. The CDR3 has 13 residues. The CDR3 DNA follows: TGTGCCAGCAGCTTAGGGGAGGGCTATGGCTACACCTTC. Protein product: CASSLGEGYGYTF.

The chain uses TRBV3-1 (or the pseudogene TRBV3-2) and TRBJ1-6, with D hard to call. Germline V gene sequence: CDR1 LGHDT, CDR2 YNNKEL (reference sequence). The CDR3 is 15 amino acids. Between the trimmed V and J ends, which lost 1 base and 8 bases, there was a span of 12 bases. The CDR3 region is CASSQARRGYSPLHF. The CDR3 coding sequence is TGTGCCAGCAGCCAAGCTAGAAGAGGGTATTCACCCCTCCACTTT.

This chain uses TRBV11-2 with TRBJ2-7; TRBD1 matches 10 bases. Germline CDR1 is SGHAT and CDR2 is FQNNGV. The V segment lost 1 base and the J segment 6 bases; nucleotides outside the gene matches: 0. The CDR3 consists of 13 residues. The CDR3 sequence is CASSLGTGGEQYF. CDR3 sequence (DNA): TGTGCCAGCAGCTTAGGGACAGGGGGCGAGCAGTACTTC.

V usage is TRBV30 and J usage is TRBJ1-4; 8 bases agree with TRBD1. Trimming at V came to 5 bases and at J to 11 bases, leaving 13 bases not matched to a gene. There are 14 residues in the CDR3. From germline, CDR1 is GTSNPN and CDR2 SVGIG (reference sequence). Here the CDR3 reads CAWYSGTGSGKLFF. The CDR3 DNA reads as TGTGCCTGGTACTCCGGGACAGGCTCCGGGAAACTGTTTTTT.

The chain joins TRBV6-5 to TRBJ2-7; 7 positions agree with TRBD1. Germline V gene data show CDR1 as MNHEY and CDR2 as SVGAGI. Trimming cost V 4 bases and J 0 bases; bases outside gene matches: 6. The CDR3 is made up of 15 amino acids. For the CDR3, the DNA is TGTGCCAGCAGTTCCCGGGGACAGAGCTCCTACGAGCAGTACTTC. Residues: CASSSRGQSSYEQYF.

CDR3 in DNA: TGTGCCAGCAGCTACGGGACAGGGGGAGGTGAAAAACTGTTTTTT. It is translated as CASSYGTGGGEKLFF. J is TRBJ1-4 and V is TRBV7-9; 11 bases are shared with TRBD1. Germline-derived CDR1 and CDR2 are SEHNR and FQNEAQ (reference sequence). V was clipped by 4 bases and J by 7 bases; unmatched bases: 5. The CDR3 has 15 amino acids.

The CDR3 nucleotides are TGTGCCAGCAGTCCGACTGGCAATCAGCCCCAGCATTTT. This codes for CASSPTGNQPQHF. This chain uses TRBV28 with TRBJ1-5, with D uncertain. This CDR3 has 13 amino acids. The germline CDR1 and CDR2 sequences are MDHEN and SYDVKM. V lost 5 bases, J lost 2 bases, and 7 bases lay in between.

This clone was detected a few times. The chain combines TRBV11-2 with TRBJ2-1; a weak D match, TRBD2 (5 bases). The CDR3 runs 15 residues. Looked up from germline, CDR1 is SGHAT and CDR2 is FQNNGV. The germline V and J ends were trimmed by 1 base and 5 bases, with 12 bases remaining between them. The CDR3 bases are TGTGCCAGCAGCTTAGGAGGGAGAACCGACAATGAGCAGTTCTTC. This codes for CASSLGGRTDNEQFF.

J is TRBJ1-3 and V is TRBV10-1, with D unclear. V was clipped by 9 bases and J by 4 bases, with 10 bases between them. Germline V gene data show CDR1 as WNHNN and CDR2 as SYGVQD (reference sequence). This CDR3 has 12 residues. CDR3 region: CARPLAGNTIYF. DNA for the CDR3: TGCGCCAGGCCTCTGGCCGGAAACACCATATATTTT.

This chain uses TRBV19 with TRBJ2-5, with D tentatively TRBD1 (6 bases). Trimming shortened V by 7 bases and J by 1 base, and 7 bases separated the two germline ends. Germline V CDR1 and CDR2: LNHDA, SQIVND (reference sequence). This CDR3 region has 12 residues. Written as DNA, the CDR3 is TGTGCCAGTACCAGGGGCCAAGAGACCCAGTACTTC. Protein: CASTRGQETQYF.

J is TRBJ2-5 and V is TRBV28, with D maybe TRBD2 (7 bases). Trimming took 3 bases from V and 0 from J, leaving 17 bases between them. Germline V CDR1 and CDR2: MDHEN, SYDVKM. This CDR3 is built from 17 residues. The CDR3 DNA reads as TGTGCCAGCAGTTTGGGGGCTAGCGGATCGTACCAAGAGACCCAGTACTTC. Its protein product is CASSLGASGSYQETQYF.